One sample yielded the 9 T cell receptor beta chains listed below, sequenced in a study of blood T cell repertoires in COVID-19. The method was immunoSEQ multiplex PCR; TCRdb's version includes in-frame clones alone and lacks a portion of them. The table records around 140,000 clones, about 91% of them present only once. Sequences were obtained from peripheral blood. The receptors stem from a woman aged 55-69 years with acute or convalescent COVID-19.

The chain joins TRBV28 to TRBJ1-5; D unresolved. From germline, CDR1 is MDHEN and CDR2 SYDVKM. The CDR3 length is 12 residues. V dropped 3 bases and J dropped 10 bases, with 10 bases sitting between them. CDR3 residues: CASSFLGGPQHF. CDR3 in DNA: TGTGCCAGCAGTTTTCTGGGAGGACCCCAGCATTTT.

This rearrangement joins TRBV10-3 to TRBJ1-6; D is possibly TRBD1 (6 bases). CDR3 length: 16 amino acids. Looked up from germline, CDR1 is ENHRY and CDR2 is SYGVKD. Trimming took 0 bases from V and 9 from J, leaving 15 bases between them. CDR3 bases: TGTGCCATCAGTGAGTCCCCACAGGGAATGGGTTCACCCCTCCACTTT. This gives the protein CAISESPQGMGSPLHF.

CDR3 DNA sequence: TGTGCCACCAGTGCCGCCGGACAGGGGGACACTGAAGCTTTCTTT. Protein: CATSAAGQGDTEAFF. The chain links TRBV24-1 to TRBJ1-1, with 10 bases matching TRBD1. Germline V gene lookup returns CDR1 KGHDR and CDR2 SFDVKD. The CDR3 sequence is 15 residues long. V lost 5 bases, J lost 3 bases, and 5 bases stayed unmatched.

This chain's CDR3 is CASSLTGVTPEELMNTEAFF. The CDR3 DNA is TGCGCCAGCAGCTTGACAGGGGTGACTCCCGAAGAATTAATGAACACTGAAGCTTTCTTT. V and J are TRBV5-1 and TRBJ1-1, with 7 bases identical to TRBD1. With 1 base clipped from V and 0 bases from J, the junction kept 18 bases outside the gene matches. Germline V gene sequence: CDR1 SGHRS, CDR2 YFSETQ. The CDR3 covers 20 residues. Filled out from reference TRBV5-1 and TRBJ1-1, the complete variable domain reads KAGVTQTPRYLIKTRGQQVTLSCSPISGHRSVSWYQQTPGQGLQFLFEYFSETQRNKGNFPGRFSGRQFSNSRSEMNVSTLELGDSALYLCASSLTGVTPEELMNTEAFFGQGTRLTVV.

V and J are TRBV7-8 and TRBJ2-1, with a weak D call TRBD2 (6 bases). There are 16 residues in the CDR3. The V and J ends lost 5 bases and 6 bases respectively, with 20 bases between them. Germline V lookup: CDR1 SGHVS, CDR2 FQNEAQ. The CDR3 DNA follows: TGTGCCAGCAGCACCCGACTAGGCCGGGCTTCCAATGAGCAGTTCTTC. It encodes CASSTRLGRASNEQFF.

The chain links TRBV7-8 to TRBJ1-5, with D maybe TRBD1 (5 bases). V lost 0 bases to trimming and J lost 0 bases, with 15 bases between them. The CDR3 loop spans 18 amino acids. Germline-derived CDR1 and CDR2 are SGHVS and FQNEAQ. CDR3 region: CASSLASRATYSNQPQHF. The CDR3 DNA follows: TGTGCCAGCAGCTTAGCTAGCAGGGCTACATATAGCAATCAGCCCCAGCATTTT.

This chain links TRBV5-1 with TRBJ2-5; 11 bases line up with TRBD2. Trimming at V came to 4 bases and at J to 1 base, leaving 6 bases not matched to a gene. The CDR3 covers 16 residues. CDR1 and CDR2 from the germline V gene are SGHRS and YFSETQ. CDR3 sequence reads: CASSNSGGAAQETQYF. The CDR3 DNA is TGCGCCAGCAGCAATAGCGGGGGGGCGGCCCAAGAGACCCAGTACTTC.

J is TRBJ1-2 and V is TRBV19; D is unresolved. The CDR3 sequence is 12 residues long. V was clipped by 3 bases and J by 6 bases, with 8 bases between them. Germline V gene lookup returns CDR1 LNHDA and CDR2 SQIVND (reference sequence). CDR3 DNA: TGTGCCAGTAGTATTAATACAGATGGCTACACCTTC. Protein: CASSINTDGYTF.

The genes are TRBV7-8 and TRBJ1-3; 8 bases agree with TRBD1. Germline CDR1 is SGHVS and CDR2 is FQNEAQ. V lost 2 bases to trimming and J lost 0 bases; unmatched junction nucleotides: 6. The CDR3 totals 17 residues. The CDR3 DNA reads TGTGCCAGCAGCTTAAGGGACAGGCTCCTCTCTGGAAACACCATATATTTT. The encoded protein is CASSLRDRLLSGNTIYF.